Shown below are 8 T cell receptor beta chains from a single sample sequenced in a study of PD-L1 blockade in urothelial cancer. TCRdb's table, derived via immunoSEQ multiplex PCR, lists solely in-frame clones and lacks some. This sample carries around 40,000 clones, around 89% of them seen once, and the ten largest clones take about 2%. Sequenced material: PBMCs, taken around atezolizumab (anti-PD-L1) treatment. Every receptor here comes from a man in his sixties with urothelial cancer.

This chain connects TRBV7-6 to TRBJ2-1, with D perhaps TRBD2 (5 bases). Per the germline V gene, CDR1 is SGHVS and CDR2 is FNYEAQ. V dropped 5 bases and J dropped 16 bases, with 18 bases sitting between them. This CDR3 has 12 amino acids. CDR3 amino acids: CASSPTGSLPFF. Here the CDR3 DNA reads TGTGCCAGCAGCCCAACTGGGAGCCTCCCTTTCTTC.

The chain has TRBV9 and TRBJ2-3, with 7 bases matching TRBD2. The ends lost 4 bases at V and 2 bases at J; junction bases unmatched: 7. Germline V gene lookup returns CDR1 SGDLS and CDR2 YYNGEE. The CDR3 is 15 amino acids. The CDR3 region is CASSSRGGNTDTQYF. The CDR3 region has the DNA TGTGCCAGCAGCTCGAGGGGAGGGAACACAGATACGCAGTATTTT.

This clone is a singleton in its sample. V gene TRBV28 combines with J gene TRBJ1-2; D gene unclear. CDR3 length equals 15 residues. The V gene's germline CDR1 is MDHEN and CDR2 SYDVKM. V shed 6 bases and J shed 0 bases, with 14 bases lying between them. CDR3 coding DNA: TGTGCCAGCAGCGCTCCCAATCGGGCTAACTATGGCTACACCTTC. It yields the protein CASSAPNRANYGYTF.

The chain carries TRBV9 and TRBJ1-1, with D maybe TRBD1 (5 bases). Trimming cost V 0 bases and J 6 bases, with 15 bases left between them. The CDR3 runs to 15 residues. Germline CDR1 reads SGDLS; CDR2 reads YYNGEE. The CDR3 coding sequence is TGTGCCAGCAGCGTAGAGGATACAGGCCGCGCTGAAGCTTTCTTT. Encoded protein: CASSVEDTGRAEAFF.

V and J are TRBV11-2 and TRBJ2-1, with D possibly TRBD1 on 6 matching bases. The CDR3 runs 14 residues. V was shortened by 2 bases and J by 8 bases, with 13 bases between the two germline ends. CDR1 and CDR2 from the germline V gene are SGHAT and FQNNGV. CDR3 protein: CASSLWGRGDEQFF. DNA for the CDR3: TGTGCCAGCAGCTTATGGGGGCGCGGTGATGAGCAGTTCTTC.

The chain uses TRBV27 and TRBJ2-1; possible D gene TRBD1, 6 bases. The CDR3 covers 17 residues. The ends were cut back, 3 bases at V and 4 bases at J, with 19 bases in the middle. Per germline, CDR1 MNHEY and CDR2 SMNVEV (reference sequence). CDR3 sequence (DNA): TGTGCCAGCAGTTTCCTGAAAACAGGGAGATGGTACAATGAGCAGTTCTTC. It is translated as CASSFLKTGRWYNEQFF.

The V call is TRBV7-2, the J call TRBJ1-2, with D unclear. Trimming removed 1 base at V and 1 base at J, with 7 bases between. The CDR3 loop spans 14 amino acids. From germline, CDR1 is SGHTA and CDR2 FQGNSA. CDR3 in DNA: TGTGCCAGCAGCTTAGGTGGCAATAACTATGGCTACACCTTC. This encodes CASSLGGNNYGYTF.

The gene calls are TRBV11-2 and TRBJ1-3; D remains ambiguous. Trimming shortened V by 2 bases and J by 4 bases, and 12 bases separated the two germline ends. This CDR3 comprises 15 residues. Germline lookup yields CDR1 SGHAT and CDR2 FQNNGV. The CDR3, as DNA: TGTGCCAGCAGCTTAAACGGGGTATCGGGAAACACCATATATTTT. This sequence encodes CASSLNGVSGNTIYF.